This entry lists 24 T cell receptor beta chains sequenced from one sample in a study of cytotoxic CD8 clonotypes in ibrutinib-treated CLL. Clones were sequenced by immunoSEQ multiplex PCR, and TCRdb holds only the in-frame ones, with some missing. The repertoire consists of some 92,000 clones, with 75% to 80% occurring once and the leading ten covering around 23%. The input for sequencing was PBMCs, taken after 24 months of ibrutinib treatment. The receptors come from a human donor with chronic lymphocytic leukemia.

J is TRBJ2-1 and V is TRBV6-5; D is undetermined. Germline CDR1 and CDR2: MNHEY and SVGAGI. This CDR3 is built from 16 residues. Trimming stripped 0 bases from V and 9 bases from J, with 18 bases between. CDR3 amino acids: CASSYSKHPERSEQFF. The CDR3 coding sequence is TGTGCCAGCAGTTACTCGAAACACCCGGAGAGGAGTGAGCAGTTCTTC.

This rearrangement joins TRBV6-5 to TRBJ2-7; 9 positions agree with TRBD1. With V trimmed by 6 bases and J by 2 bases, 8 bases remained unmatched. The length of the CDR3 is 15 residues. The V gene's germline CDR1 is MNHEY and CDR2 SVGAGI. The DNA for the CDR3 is TGTGCCAGCAGCTTCGACGGACAGGGGACCTACGAGCAGTACTTC. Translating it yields CASSFDGQGTYEQYF.

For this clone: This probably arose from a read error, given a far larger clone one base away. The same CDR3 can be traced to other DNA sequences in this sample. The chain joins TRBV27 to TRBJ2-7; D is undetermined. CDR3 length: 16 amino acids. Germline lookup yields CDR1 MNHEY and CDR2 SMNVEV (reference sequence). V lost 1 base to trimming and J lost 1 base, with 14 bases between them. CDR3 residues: CASSLFIGGMSYEQYF. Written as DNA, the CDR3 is TGTGCCAGCAGTTTATTCATCGGTGGCATGTCCTACGAGCAGTACTTC.

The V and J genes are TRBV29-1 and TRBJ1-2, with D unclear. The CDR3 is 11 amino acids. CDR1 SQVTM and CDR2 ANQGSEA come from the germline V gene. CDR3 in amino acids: CRPAKLGGYTF. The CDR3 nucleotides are TGCCGCCCAGCCAAGCTGGGGGGCTACACCTTC.

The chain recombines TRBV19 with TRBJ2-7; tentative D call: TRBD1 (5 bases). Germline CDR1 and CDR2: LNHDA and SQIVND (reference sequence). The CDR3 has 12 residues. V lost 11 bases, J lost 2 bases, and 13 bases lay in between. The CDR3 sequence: CASSGFPYEQYF. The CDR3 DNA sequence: TGTGCCTCTTCAGGGTTCCCCTACGAGCAGTACTTC.

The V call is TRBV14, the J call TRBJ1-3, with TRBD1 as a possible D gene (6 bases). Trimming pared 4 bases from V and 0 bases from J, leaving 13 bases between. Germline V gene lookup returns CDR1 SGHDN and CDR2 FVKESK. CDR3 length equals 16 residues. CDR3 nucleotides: TGTGCCAGCAGCCGAGACAGGCCGATCTCTGGAAACACCATATATTTT. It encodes CASSRDRPISGNTIYF. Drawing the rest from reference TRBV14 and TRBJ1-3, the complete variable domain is EAGVTQFPSHSVIEKGQTVTLRCDPISGHDNLYWYRRVMGKEIKFLLHFVKESKQDESGMPNNRFLAERTGGTYSTLKVQPAELEDSGVYFCASSRDRPISGNTIYFGEGSWLTVV.

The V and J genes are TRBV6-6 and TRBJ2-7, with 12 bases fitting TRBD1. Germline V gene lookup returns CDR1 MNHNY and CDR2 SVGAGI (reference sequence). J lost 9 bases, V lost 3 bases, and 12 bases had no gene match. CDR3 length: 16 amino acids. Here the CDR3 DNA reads TGTGCCAGCAGTTATACCGGGACAGGGGGCCTCGGAGGGCAGTACTTC. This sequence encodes CASSYTGTGGLGGQYF.

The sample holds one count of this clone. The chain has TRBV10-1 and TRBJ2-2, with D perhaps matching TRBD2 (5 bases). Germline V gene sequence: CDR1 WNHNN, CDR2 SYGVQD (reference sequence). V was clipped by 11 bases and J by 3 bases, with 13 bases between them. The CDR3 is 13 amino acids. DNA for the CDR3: TGCGCCTGGGCGAGGGCTGACACCGGGGAGCTGTTTTTT. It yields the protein CAWARADTGELFF.

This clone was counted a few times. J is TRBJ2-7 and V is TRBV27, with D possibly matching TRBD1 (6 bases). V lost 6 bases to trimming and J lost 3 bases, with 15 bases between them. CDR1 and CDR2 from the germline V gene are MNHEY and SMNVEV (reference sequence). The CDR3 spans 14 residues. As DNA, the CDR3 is TGTGCCAGCAGGGGGACAAGCCAAGGCTACGAGCAGTACTTC. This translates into CASRGTSQGYEQYF.

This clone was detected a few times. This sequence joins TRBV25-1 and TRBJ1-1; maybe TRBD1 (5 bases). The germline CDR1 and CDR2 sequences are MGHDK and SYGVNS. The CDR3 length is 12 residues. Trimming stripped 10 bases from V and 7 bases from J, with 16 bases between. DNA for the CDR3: TGTGCCACGTCCCCCGGGGCAGGTGAAGCTTTCTTT. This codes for CATSPGAGEAFF.

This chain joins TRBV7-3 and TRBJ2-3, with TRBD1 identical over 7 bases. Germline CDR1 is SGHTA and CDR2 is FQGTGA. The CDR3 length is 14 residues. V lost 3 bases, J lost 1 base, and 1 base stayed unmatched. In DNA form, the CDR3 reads TGTGCCAGCAGCTTCGGACAGGGCACAGATACGCAGTATTTT. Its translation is CASSFGQGTDTQYF.

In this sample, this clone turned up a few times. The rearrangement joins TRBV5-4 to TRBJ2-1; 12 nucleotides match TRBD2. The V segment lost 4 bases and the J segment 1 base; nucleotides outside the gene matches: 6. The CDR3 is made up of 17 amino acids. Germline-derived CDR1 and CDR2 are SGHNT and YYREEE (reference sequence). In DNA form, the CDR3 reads TGTGCCAGCAGCCCCACTAGCGGGAGGCTGTCCTACAATGAGCAGTTCTTC. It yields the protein CASSPTSGRLSYNEQFF.

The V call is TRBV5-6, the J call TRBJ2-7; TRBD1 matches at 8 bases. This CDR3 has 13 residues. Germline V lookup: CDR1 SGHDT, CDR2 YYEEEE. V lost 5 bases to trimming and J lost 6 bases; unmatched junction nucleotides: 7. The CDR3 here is CASSHRQGFEQYF. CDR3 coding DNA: TGTGCCAGCAGTCATCGACAGGGGTTCGAGCAGTACTTC.

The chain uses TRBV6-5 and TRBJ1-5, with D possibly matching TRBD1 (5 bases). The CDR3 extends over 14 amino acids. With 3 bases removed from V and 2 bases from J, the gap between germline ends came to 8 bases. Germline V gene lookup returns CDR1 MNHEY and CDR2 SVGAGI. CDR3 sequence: CASSYMGRNQPQHF. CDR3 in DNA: TGTGCCAGCAGTTATATGGGACGCAATCAGCCCCAGCATTTT.

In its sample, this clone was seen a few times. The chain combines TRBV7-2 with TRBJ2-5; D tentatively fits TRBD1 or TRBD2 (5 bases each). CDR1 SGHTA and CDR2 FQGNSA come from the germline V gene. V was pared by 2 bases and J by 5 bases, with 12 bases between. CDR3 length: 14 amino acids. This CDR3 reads CASSLRAGAETQYF. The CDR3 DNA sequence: TGTGCCAGCAGCTTACGGGCCGGGGCGGAGACCCAGTACTTC.

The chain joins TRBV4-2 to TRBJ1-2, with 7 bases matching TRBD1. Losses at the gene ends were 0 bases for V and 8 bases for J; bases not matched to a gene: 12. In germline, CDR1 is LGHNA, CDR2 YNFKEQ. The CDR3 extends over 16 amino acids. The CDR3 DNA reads TGTGCCAGCAGCCAAGAGGGACAGATGAATTGGGGAGGCTACACCTTC. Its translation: CASSQEGQMNWGGYTF.

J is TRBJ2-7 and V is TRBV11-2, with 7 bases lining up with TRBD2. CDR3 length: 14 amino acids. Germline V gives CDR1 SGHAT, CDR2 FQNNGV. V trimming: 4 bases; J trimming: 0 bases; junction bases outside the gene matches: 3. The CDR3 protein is CASSSSGTSYEQYF. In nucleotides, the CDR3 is TGTGCCAGCAGCTCGAGCGGGACCTCCTACGAGCAGTACTTC. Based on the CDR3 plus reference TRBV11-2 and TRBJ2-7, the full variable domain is EAGVAQSPRYKIIEKRQSVAFWCNPISGHATLYWYQQILGQGPKLLIQFQNNGVVDDSQLPKDRFSAERLKGVDSTLKIQPAKLEDSAVYLCASSSSGTSYEQYFGPGTRLTVT.

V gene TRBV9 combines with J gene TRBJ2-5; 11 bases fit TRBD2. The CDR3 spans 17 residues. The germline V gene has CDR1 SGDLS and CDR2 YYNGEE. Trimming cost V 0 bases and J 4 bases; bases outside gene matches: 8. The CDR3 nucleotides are TGTGCCAGCAGCGTAGGGCGTAGCGGGGGGGCCGGAGAGACCCAGTACTTC. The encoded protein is CASSVGRSGGAGETQYF.

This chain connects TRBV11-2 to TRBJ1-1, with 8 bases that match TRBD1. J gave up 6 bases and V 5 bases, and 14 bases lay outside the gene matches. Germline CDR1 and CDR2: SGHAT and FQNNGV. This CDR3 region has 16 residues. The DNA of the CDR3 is TGTGCCAGCAGCCCCGTACAGGGGGTAGGCCTCTCTGAAGCTTTCTTT. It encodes CASSPVQGVGLSEAFF.

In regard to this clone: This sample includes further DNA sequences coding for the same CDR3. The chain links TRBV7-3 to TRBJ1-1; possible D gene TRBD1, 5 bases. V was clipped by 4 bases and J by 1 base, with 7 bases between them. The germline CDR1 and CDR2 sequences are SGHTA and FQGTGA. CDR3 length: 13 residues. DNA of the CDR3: TGTGCCAGCAGCTCCGACAGGAACACTGAAGCTTTCTTT. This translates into CASSSDRNTEAFF.

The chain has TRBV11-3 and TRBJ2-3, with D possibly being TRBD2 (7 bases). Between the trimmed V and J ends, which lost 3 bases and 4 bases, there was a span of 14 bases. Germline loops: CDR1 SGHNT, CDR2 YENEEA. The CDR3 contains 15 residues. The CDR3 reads CASSFGGQGPDTQYF. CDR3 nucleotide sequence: TGTGCCAGCAGCTTCGGGGGGCAAGGACCAGATACGCAGTATTTT.

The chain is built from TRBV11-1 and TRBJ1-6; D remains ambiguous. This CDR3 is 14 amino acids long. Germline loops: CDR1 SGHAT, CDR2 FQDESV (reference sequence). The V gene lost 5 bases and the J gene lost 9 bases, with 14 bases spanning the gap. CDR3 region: CASSLSSEISPLHF. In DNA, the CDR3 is TGTGCCAGCAGCCTGAGTTCAGAAATTTCACCCCTCCACTTT.

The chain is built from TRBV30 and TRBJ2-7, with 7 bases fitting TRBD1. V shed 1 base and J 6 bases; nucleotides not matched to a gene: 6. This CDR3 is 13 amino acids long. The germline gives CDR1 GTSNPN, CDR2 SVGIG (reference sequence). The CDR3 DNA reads TGTGCCTGGAGTGCCGGGACAGTTGGCGAGCAGTACTTC. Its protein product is CAWSAGTVGEQYF.

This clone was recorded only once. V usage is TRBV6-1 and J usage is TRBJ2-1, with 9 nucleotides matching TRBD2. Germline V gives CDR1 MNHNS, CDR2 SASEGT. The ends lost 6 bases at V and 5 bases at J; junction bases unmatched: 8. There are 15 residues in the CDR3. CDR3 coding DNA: TGTGCCAGCAGCCAGGTAGCGGGAGTCGACAATGAGCAGTTCTTC. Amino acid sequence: CASSQVAGVDNEQFF.